Presented here are 9 T cell receptor beta chains from one specimen sequenced in a study of cytomegalovirus exposure and HLA in healthy donors. The primer mix had 60 Vbeta and 13 Jbeta primers. The assay was immunoSEQ multiplex PCR, and TCRdb's table has in-frame clones only and misses some. Among 30,000 to 45,000 clones listed, roughly 90% were seen once. The sample consisted of PBMCs. Receptor source: a woman between 35 and 50 years old in good health and CMV-seropositive.

This chain joins TRBV28 and TRBJ1-5, with 7 bases aligning to TRBD1. CDR1 is MDHEN, CDR2 SYDVKM, per germline. The V and J ends lost 4 bases and 2 bases, in that order; junction bases with no gene match: 2. The CDR3 totals 14 residues. CDR3 region: CASSSGQRNQPQHF. The CDR3 DNA reads as TGTGCCAGCAGTTCGGGACAGCGCAATCAGCCCCAGCATTTT.

The genes are TRBV7-2 and TRBJ2-7; 9 positions match TRBD1. The CDR3 is 14 residues long. J was trimmed by 1 base and V by 7 bases; bases with no gene match: 5. Per the germline V gene, CDR1 is SGHTA and CDR2 is FQGNSA. The CDR3 DNA follows: TGTGCCAGCAAAGAGGGACAGGGTTCCTACGAGCAGTACTTC. This sequence encodes CASKEGQGSYEQYF.

The chain joins TRBV11-2 to TRBJ2-3; possible D gene TRBD2, 6 bases. The germline V and J ends were trimmed by 0 bases and 4 bases, with 14 bases remaining between them. There are 16 residues in the CDR3. Looked up from germline, CDR1 is SGHAT and CDR2 is FQNNGV. This CDR3 reads CASSLDYGGVSDTQYF. CDR3 in DNA: TGTGCCAGCAGCTTAGATTACGGCGGGGTCTCAGATACGCAGTATTTT.

This chain uses TRBV7-2 with TRBJ1-1; D possibly corresponds to TRBD1 (6 bases). Germline V gene lookup returns CDR1 SGHTA and CDR2 FQGNSA. The V gene lost 3 bases and the J gene lost 5 bases, with 13 bases spanning the gap. The CDR3 runs to 14 residues. The CDR3 nucleotides read TGTGCCAGCAGCTTTTCGGACCAGGGGACTGAAGCTTTCTTT. This translates into CASSFSDQGTEAFF.

The gene calls are TRBV28 and TRBJ1-2, with 7 bases that match TRBD1. Unmatched junction bases numbered 8, after V lost 5 bases and J lost 8 bases. The CDR3 runs to 13 residues. Germline V gene data show CDR1 as MDHEN and CDR2 as SYDVKM. The CDR3 DNA reads TGTGCCAGCAGTCCCGAGGACAGGCGGGGCTACACCTTC. Protein: CASSPEDRRGYTF.

Note on this clone: At one end the junction does not follow the germline gene, possibly because of a read error. J is TRBJ1-3 and V is TRBV2, with D uncertain. The germline gives CDR1 SNHLY, CDR2 FYNNEI. This CDR3 region has 14 residues. The CDR3 DNA sequence: TGTGCCAGCAGTGAATGGACTCCTGGGAACACCATATATTTT. Translating it yields CASSEWTPGNTIYF. Complete variable domain (other parts from reference TRBV2 and TRBJ1-3): EPEVTQTPSHQVTQMGQEVILRCVPISNHLYFYWYRQILGQKVEFLVSFYNNEISEKSEIFDDQFSVERPDGSNFTLKIRSTKLEDSAMYFCASSEWTPGNTIYFGEGSWLTVV.

The V call is TRBV7-2, the J call TRBJ1-6; 8 bases are shared with TRBD1. Germline-derived CDR1 and CDR2 are SGHTA and FQGNSA. The CDR3 is 16 amino acids. The V segment lost 5 bases and the J segment 10 bases; nucleotides outside the gene matches: 13. In DNA form, the CDR3 reads TGTGCCAGCAGCCGGGTCCAGGGGGCACGGGGGTCACCCCTCCACTTT. Translating it yields CASSRVQGARGSPLHF.

The chain uses TRBV6-1 and TRBJ2-1, with a tentative D call TRBD2 (5 bases). The CDR3 loop spans 13 amino acids. Germline CDR1 MNHNS, CDR2 SASEGT. With 5 bases removed from V and 10 bases from J, the gap between germline ends came to 15 bases. The CDR3 reads CASSLDRSGEQFF. The CDR3 DNA is TGTGCCAGCAGTCTGGACCGGAGCGGCGAGCAGTTCTTC.

This clone was counted a few times. A far larger clone differs by one base, so this is likely a read error. Other DNA sequences of this sample code for an identical CDR3. The chain employs TRBV5-4 and TRBJ2-3; TRBD1 agrees at 8 bases. CDR1 and CDR2 from the germline V gene are SGHNT and YYREEE (reference sequence). There are 15 residues in the CDR3. Losses at the gene ends were 4 bases for V and 4 bases for J; bases not matched to a gene: 8. The CDR3 region has the DNA TGTGCCAGCAGCCCAGGGGGCTTTGAGGCAGATACGCAGTATTTT. Protein sequence: CASSPGGFEADTQYF.